What follows describes a single T cell receptor beta chain. Its antigen is still unknown. Nothing much larger sits one base from this clone, and base qualities are not available. The cysteine opens and the phenylalanine closes a CDR3 of 17 amino acids. The read is trimmed to its CDR3 DNA, 51 bases read in frame from base 1. Trimming removed 4 bases from V and 0 bases from J; the gene matches leave 8 bases unexplained. From the germline V gene (reference sequence), CDR1 is DFQATT and CDR2 is SNEGSKA. These data belong to a study of CD8 T cells in Susac syndrome (dated by TCRdb to between 2018 and 2021). Turning to the overall study: Whether CD8+ T cell activation and differentiation in Susac syndrome was antigen driven was tested using repertoire sequencing. Study-wide findings and limitations: The number of individuals in the TCR sequencing and HLA analysis was acknowledged as relatively small.

Peripheral blood CD8+ and CD4+ T cells from healthy donors, Susac syndrome patients and multiple sclerosis patients were profiled using high-throughput TCR beta sequencing. Healthy donors were included as age- and sex-matched controls. Bulk CD8+ and CD4+ T cells were purified magnetically by negative isolation, whereas CD8+ TEMRA cells were enriched by FACS. Blood was collected in EDTA tubes and processed within 24 hours, with PBMCs isolated through density gradient centrifugation. PBMCs destined for TCR sequencing were cryopreserved in liquid nitrogen and later thawed in a 37 °C water bath. Purity of sorted or isolated CD4+, CD8+ and CD8+ TEMRA cells was at least 90%. RNA was extracted using the RNeasy kit, and 0.5 to 1 microgram was reverse transcribed with random hexamers. The immunoSEQ multiplex PCR assay, which covers 54 Vbeta and 13 Jbeta segments, was used to amplify TCR beta CDR3 regions. Bias from PCR amplification was corrected by using a synthetic template baseline for primer optimization and for computational correction. As for the authors' bioinformatics: Reads were assigned to V, D and J genes according to IMGT and analyzed in immunoSEQ Analyzer, with only productive sequences retained. Clonality was calculated as one minus the Shannon entropy normalized by log2 of the number of productive unique sequences. Public and private clones were assessed among the 100 most prevalent clones of each patient and control. Clones were defined as Susac-specific when absent from the healthy and MS cohorts, from approximately 1,100 published viral clones and from other ImmuneACCESS disease sequences. TCRdb handled the public reads itself, with Q25 trimming in fastp and clone calling in MiXCR, and kept productive beta chains. Each CDR3 protein gets just one entry, which takes the most common genes and DNA from the rows behind it. The V and J calls, along with clone size, are taken from TCRdb and not from the paper's own processing. This sample gives about 210,000 distinct CDR3 sequences in total; about 95% of them show up just once. Jointly, the top ten make up 0.095% to 0.12% of the sample.

The TCR sequence derives from a human donor in good health. Sequencing was carried out using CD4+ T cells from PBMCs. The chain is encoded by TRBV20-1 joined to TRBJ2-3, with TRBD2 matching 12 junction bases. CDR3 reads: CSAIKPSGGGSTDTQYF. The DNA sequence is TGCAGTGCTATAAAGCCTAGCGGGGGGGGAAGCACAGATACGCAGTATTTT.